This is a list of T cell receptor beta chains from one sample in a study of blood T cells in healthy people across ages. From the 5' RACE reads, TCRdb called clonotypes with MiXCR, one entry per CDR3 protein. The data contain 1.5 million to 2 million distinct CDR3 sequences, less than 50% of them singletons. Material: blood. The source is a woman aged 40 to 49 in good health. The CDR3 runs from the conserved cysteine through the conserved F or W. The order of the fields is clone size, D gene, J gene, V gene, CDR3 DNA, CDR3 protein. A D gene is named only where the DNA matches it firmly. Expanded clones get a size class; other rows say once, few or many, or leave the size out.

size: NA; D: TRBD1; J: TRBJ1-4; V: TRBV4-1; DNA: TGCGCCAGCAGCCACCCGAAAGAGACAGGGGATGAAAAACTGTTTTTT; CDR3: CASSHPKETGDEKLFF
size: few; D: NA; J: TRBJ2-1; V: TRBV27; DNA: TGTGCCAGCAGTCCCCGGACCACACATATCTACAATGAGCAGTTCTTC; CDR3: CASSPRTTHIYNEQFF
size: NA; D: NA; J: TRBJ2-2; V: TRBV11-2; DNA: TGTGCCAGCAGCTTCCGCCCGAGGGGGTCCACCGGGGAGCTGTTTTTT; CDR3: CASSFRPRGSTGELFF
size: NA; D: NA; J: TRBJ2-5; V: TRBV7-3; DNA: TGTGCCAGCAGCTTATGGGGGCTGGAGACCCAGTACTTC; CDR3: CASSLWGLETQYF
size: many; D: NA; J: TRBJ2-4; V: TRBV29-1; DNA: TGCAGCGGTCGAGGCAGGGACATTCAGTACTTC; CDR3: CSGRGRDIQYF
size: NA; D: NA; J: TRBJ1-2; V: TRBV29-1; DNA: TGCAGCGTTCGAGGTCAGGCTAACTATGGCTACACCTTC; CDR3: CSVRGQANYGYTF
size: NA; D: NA; J: TRBJ2-1; V: TRBV27; DNA: TGTGCCTCGAAGGGACATTTTTTAGATGAGCAGTTCTTC; CDR3: CASKGHFLDEQFF
size: NA; D: NA; J: TRBJ2-1; V: TRBV6-4; DNA: TGTGCCAGCAGTGACAAGGGACTCGCCGATGAGCAGTTCTTC; CDR3: CASSDKGLADEQFF
size: NA; D: NA; J: TRBJ2-7; V: TRBV6-2/TRBV6-3; DNA: TGTGCCAGCAGGACGGTGCGGGGTGGGATCCCCTACGAGCAGTACTTC; CDR3: CASRTVRGGIPYEQYF
size: NA; D: NA; J: TRBJ1-2; V: TRBV11-2; DNA: TGTGCCAGCAGCGCACAGATTGACTATGGCTACACCTTC; CDR3: CASSAQIDYGYTF
size: NA; D: TRBD1; J: TRBJ2-7; V: TRBV27; DNA: TGTGCCAGCAGAAACGACCCCCCAGGGGGCGCTTCCTACGAGCAGTACTTC; CDR3: CASRNDPPGGASYEQYF
size: NA; D: NA; J: TRBJ2-5; V: TRBV7-2; DNA: TGTGCCAGCAGCTTCAGGGGTAGCGCGGAGACCCAGTACTTC; CDR3: CASSFRGSAETQYF
size: many; D: NA; J: TRBJ2-5; V: TRBV29-1; DNA: TGCAGCGTTGAACAGGGTGTTGAGACCCAGTACTTC; CDR3: CSVEQGVETQYF
size: NA; D: NA; J: TRBJ2-5; V: TRBV7-2; DNA: TGTGCCAGCAGCCCCTCCGGGACACCCCTTCAAGAGACCCAGTACTTC; CDR3: CASSPSGTPLQETQYF
size: few; D: NA; J: TRBJ2-5; V: TRBV7-2; DNA: TGTGCCAGCAGCTTACTGGGCAAGGTCCGCCAAGAGACCCAGTACTTC; CDR3: CASSLLGKVRQETQYF
size: NA; D: NA; J: TRBJ1-1; V: TRBV5-5; DNA: TGTGCCAGCAGCTTGTCCACTTACACTGAAGCTTTCTTT; CDR3: CASSLSTYTEAFF
size: NA; D: NA; J: TRBJ1-1; V: TRBV28; DNA: TGTGCCAGCAGGATACAGGGAAACACTGAAGCTTTCTTT; CDR3: CASRIQGNTEAFF
size: NA; D: NA; J: TRBJ1-2; V: TRBV20-1; DNA: TGCAGTGCTGCCCCCAGCTACACCTTC; CDR3: CSAAPSYTF
size: NA; D: NA; J: TRBJ2-3; V: TRBV7-9; DNA: TGTGCCAGCAGCAACACTAGCCGATTCGCAGATACGCAGTATTTT; CDR3: CASSNTSRFADTQYF
size: NA; D: TRBD2; J: TRBJ2-1; V: TRBV24-1; DNA: TGTGCCACCAGTGATTATAGCGGGAGCTCCTACAATGAGCAGTTCTTC; CDR3: CATSDYSGSSYNEQFF
size: few; D: NA; J: TRBJ2-4; V: TRBV27; DNA: TGTGCCAGCAGTTATAGAAACATTCAGTACTTC; CDR3: CASSYRNIQYF
size: NA; D: NA; J: TRBJ1-1; V: TRBV28; DNA: TGTGCCAGCAATTGGTTCACTGAAGCTTTCTTT; CDR3: CASNWFTEAFF
size: NA; D: NA; J: TRBJ2-1; V: TRBV4-3; DNA: TGCGCCAGCAGCCAGGACACTGGGTGGGATGAGCAGTTCTTC; CDR3: CASSQDTGWDEQFF
size: NA; D: NA; J: TRBJ1-4; V: TRBV20-1; DNA: TGCAGTGCACGACCTCCACAGGGCCCTAATGAAAAACTGTTTTTT; CDR3: CSARPPQGPNEKLFF
size: NA; D: NA; J: TRBJ1-6; V: TRBV7-2; DNA: TGTGCCAGCAGCTTAGACAGGGTGGCTCCCTTCCACTTT; CDR3: CASSLDRVAPFHF
size: NA; D: NA; J: TRBJ2-1; V: TRBV6-5; DNA: TGTGCCAGCAGTTACGACCCTAGGGAGCAGTTCTTC; CDR3: CASSYDPREQFF
size: NA; D: NA; J: TRBJ2-3; V: TRBV5-1; DNA: TGCGCCAGCAGCGGGGGAGGAGACTTTAGCACAGATACGCAGTATTTT; CDR3: CASSGGGDFSTDTQYF
size: NA; D: NA; J: TRBJ2-5; V: TRBV27; DNA: TGTGCCAGCAGTAGGGGTGGGTGGCAAGAGACCCAGTACTTC; CDR3: CASSRGGWQETQYF
size: once; D: TRBD1; J: TRBJ2-7; V: TRBV5-1; DNA: TGCGCCAGCAGCTTGGGGGACAGTTACAATGAGCAGTACTTC; CDR3: CASSLGDSYNEQYF
size: NA; D: TRBD1; J: TRBJ1-6; V: TRBV6-5; DNA: TGTGCCAGCAGTTATACCGGCGGGACAGGAGTAAATTCACCCCTCCACTTT; CDR3: CASSYTGGTGVNSPLHF
size: NA; D: TRBD2; J: TRBJ2-5; V: TRBV24-1; DNA: TGTGCCACCAGTGATGTCATAAGGACTAGCGGGGGAGAAGAGACCCAGTACTTC; CDR3: CATSDVIRTSGGEETQYF